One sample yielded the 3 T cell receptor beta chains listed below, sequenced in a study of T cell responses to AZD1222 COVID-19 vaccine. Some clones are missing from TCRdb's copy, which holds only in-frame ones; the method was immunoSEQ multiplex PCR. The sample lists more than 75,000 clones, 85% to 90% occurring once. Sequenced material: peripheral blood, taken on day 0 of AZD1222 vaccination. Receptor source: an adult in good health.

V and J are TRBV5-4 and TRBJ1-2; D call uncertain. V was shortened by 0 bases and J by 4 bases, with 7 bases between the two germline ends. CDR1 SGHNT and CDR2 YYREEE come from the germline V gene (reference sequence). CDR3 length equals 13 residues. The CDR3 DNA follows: TGTGCCAGCAGCTTGGGGGTACCCTATGGCTACACCTTC. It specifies CASSLGVPYGYTF.

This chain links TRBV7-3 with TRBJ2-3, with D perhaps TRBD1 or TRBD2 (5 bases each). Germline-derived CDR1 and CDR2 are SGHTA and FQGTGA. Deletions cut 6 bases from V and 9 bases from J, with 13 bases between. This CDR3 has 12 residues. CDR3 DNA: TGTGCCAGCAGTGGGACGGGAACAACGCAGTATTTT. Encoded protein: CASSGTGTTQYF.

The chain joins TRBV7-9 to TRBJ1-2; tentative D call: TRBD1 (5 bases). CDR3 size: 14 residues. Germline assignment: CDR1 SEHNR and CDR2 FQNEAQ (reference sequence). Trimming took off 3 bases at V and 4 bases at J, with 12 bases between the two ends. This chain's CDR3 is CASSLLGVIYGYTF. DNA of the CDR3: TGTGCCAGCAGCTTGCTGGGGGTTATCTATGGCTACACCTTC.